This T cell receptor beta chain derives from a study of early T cells in non-severe SARS-CoV-2 infection. MiXCR was run by TCRdb on the 5' RACE reads, yielding one entry per CDR3 protein. This sample has just over 70,000 distinct CDR3 sequences, with about 12% found just once. CDR3 length equals 15 residues. Study results and caveats: Sequences matched to VDJdb favored anti-spike CD8 responses, while private and CD4 specificities were missed.

Comment on this clonotype: The antigen is not known.

Sequencing input: whole blood. This TCR came from an adult who was a healthcare worker with PCR-confirmed SARS-CoV-2 infection or an uninfected control (not recorded which). The V gene is TRBV21-1, the J gene TRBJ2-4. TRBV21-1 is annotated as a pseudogene. The CDR3 loop reads CASSKENRAKNIQYF. CDR3 nucleotides: TGTGCCAGCAGCAAAGAGAACAGAGCCAAAAACATTCAGTACTTC.